This record covers a single TCR beta chain. Its antigen is undetermined. The data derive from a study of T-cell reconstitution after alpha-beta-depleted transplantation in children. Study-level points and caveats: Several hundred graft clones that had expanded were reportedly the source of alpha-beta T cells about two months after transplant. Most T-cell counts and diversity one year after the transplant came from T cells that were newly produced.

Library preparation (for TCRbeta) was performed with unique molecular identifiers. TCRdb re-called the PCR reads through MiXCR, storing one row per CDR3 protein. The table has about 980,000 distinct CDR3 sequences, 25% to 30% seen once. The starting material was PBMCs, mostly from graft donor cells, obtained 360 days after TCRalphabeta/CD19-depleted stem cell transplant. The receptor's source is a boy under two years old who had a stem cell transplant for SCID, so the T cells may come from the graft donor.

CDR3 protein: CASSISPLPISYEQYF. The CDR3 region has the DNA TGTGCCAGTAGTATTAGCCCTCTCCCTATCTCCTACGAGCAGTACTTC. The J gene is TRBJ2-7, the V gene TRBV19; no clear D. Germline V lookup: CDR1 LNHDA, CDR2 SQIVND (reference sequence). Trimming removed 3 bases at V and 0 bases at J, with 15 bases between. The CDR3 totals 16 residues.